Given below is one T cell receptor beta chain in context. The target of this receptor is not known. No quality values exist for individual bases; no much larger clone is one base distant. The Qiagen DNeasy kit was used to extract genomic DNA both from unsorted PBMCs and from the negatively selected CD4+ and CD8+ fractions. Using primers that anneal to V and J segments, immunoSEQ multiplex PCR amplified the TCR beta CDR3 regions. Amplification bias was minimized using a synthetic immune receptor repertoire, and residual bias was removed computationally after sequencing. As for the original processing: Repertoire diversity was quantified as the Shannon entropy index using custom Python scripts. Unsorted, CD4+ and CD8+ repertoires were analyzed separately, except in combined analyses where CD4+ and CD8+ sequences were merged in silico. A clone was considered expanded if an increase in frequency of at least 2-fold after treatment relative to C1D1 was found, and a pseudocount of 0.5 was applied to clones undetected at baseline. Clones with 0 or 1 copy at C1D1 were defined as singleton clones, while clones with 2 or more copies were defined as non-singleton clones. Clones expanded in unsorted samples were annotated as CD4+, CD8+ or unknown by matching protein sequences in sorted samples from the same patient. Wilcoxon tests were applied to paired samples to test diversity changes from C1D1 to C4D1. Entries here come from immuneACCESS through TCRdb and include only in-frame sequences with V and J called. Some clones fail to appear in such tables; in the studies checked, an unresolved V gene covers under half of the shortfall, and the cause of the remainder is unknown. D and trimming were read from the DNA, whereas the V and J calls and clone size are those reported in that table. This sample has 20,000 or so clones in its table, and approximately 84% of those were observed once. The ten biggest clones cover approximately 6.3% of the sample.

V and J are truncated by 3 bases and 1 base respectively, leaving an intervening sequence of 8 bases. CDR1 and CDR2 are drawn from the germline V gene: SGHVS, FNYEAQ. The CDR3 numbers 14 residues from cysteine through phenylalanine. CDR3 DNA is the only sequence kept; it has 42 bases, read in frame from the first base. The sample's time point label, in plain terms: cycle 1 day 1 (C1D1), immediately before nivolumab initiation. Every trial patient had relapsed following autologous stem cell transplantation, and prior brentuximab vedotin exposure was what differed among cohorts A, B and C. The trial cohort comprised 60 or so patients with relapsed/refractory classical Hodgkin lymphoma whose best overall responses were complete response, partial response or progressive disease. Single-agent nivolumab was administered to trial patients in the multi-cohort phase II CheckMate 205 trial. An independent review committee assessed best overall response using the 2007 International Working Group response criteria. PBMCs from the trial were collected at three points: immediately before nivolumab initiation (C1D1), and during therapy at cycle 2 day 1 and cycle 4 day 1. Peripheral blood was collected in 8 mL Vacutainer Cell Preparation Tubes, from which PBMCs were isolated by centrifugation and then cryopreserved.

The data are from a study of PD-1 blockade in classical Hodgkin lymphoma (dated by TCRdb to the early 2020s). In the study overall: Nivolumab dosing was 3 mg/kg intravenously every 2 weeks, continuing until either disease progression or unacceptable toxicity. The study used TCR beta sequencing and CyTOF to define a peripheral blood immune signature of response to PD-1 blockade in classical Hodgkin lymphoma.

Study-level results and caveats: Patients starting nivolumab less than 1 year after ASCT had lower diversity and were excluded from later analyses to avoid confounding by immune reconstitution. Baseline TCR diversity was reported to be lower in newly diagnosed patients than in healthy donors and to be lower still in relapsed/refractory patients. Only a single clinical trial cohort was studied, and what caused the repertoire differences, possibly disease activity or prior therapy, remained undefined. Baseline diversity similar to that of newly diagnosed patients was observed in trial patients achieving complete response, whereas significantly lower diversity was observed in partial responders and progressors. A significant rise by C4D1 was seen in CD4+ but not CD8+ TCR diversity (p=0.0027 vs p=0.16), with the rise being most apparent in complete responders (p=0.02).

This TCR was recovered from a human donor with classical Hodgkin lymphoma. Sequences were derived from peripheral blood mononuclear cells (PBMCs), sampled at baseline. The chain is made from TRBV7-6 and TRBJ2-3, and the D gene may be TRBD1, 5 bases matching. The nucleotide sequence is TGTGCCAGCAGCTTGGGCAGGGGCACAGATACGCAGTATTTT. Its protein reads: CASSLGRGTDTQYF.